A single sample gave rise to the 19 T cell receptor beta chains below, sequenced in a study of cytomegalovirus exposure and HLA in healthy donors. PCR employed 60 Vbeta and 13 Jbeta primers. Measured with immunoSEQ multiplex PCR; TCRdb has only the in-frame clones, and not every one. The data show about 130,000 clones, around four fifths seen once. Material: PBMCs. The receptors originated from a boy between 5 and 17 years old in good health and CMV-seronegative.

This clone was seen only a few times. An end of the junction differs from the germline gene, which may be a read error. In DNA form, the CDR3 reads TGTGCCAGCAGTGAAAGCGGCCCGTATTTT. This translates into CASSESGPYF. The rearrangement links TRBV2 to TRBJ1-1; D is unclear. Germline V gene sequence: CDR1 SNHLY, CDR2 FYNNEI. The CDR3 length is 10 residues.

This chain links TRBV10-3 with TRBJ2-5, with D possibly being TRBD2 (6 bases). Per germline, CDR1 ENHRY and CDR2 SYGVKD. The CDR3 consists of 13 residues. The V end was cut by 7 bases, the J end by 4 bases, with 13 bases between. In nucleotides, the CDR3 is TGTGCCATCAAGAAAGAGACTAGAGAGACCCAGTACTTC. Its protein is CAIKKETRETQYF.

This chain connects TRBV6-6 to TRBJ2-7; TRBD1 agrees at 9 bases. Unmatched junction bases numbered 8, after V lost 4 bases and J lost 4 bases. The CDR3 is 15 amino acids. Per germline, CDR1 MNHNY and CDR2 SVGAGI (reference sequence). The CDR3 protein is CASSSPGQGRYEQYF. The CDR3 DNA sequence: TGTGCCAGCAGTTCCCCGGGACAGGGTAGATACGAGCAGTACTTC.

The rearrangement uses TRBV15 and TRBJ2-7; possible D gene TRBD2, 6 bases. Deletions cut 2 bases from V and 3 bases from J, with 14 bases between. This CDR3 has 15 residues. The germline CDR1 and CDR2 sequences are LNHNV and YYDKDF (reference sequence). The CDR3 DNA reads TGTGCCACCAGCAGACCCGGGACTGGAGTCTACGAGCAGTACTTC. It codes for CATSRPGTGVYEQYF.

The chain combines TRBV29-1 with TRBJ2-3; 12 bases line up with TRBD2. V lost 7 bases and J lost 0; bases outside the gene matches: 8. This CDR3 is 16 amino acids long. The germline gives CDR1 SQVTM, CDR2 ANQGSEA. CDR3 sequence (DNA): TGCAGCGCGGTAGAGCTAGCGGGAGGGAGCACAGATACGCAGTATTTT. Amino acid sequence: CSAVELAGGSTDTQYF.

This chain joins TRBV6-1 and TRBJ2-7, with D possibly matching TRBD2 (7 bases). Trimming pared 1 base from V and 6 bases from J, leaving 19 bases between. The length of the CDR3 is 16 residues. Germline V lookup: CDR1 MNHNS, CDR2 SASEGT. The CDR3 coding sequence is TGTGCCAGCAGTGAAGGTCTACCAGGGGAGGGCTCCGAGCAGTACTTC. It is translated as CASSEGLPGEGSEQYF.

As to this clone: An end of the junction differs from the germline gene, which may be a read error. The chain employs TRBV7-8 and TRBJ1-1, with 7 nucleotides matching TRBD1. Germline V lookup: CDR1 SGHVS, CDR2 FQNEAQ. There are 14 residues in the CDR3. CDR3 bases: TGTGCCAGCAGCGACAGGGTCCTGAATACTGAAGCTTTCTTT. It translates to CASSDRVLNTEAFF.

The CDR3 coding sequence is TGTGCCAGCAGCCCGTGGGACAGCCCTAACTATGGCTACACCTTC. Its translation: CASSPWDSPNYGYTF. The V and J genes are TRBV11-2 and TRBJ1-2, with 7 bases that match TRBD1. Germline values: CDR1 SGHAT, CDR2 FQNNGV. Trimming took 5 bases from V and 0 from J; bases not matched to a gene: 6. The CDR3 totals 15 residues. Variable domain in full (rest from reference TRBV11-2 and TRBJ1-2): EAGVAQSPRYKIIEKRQSVAFWCNPISGHATLYWYQQILGQGPKLLIQFQNNGVVDDSQLPKDRFSAERLKGVDSTLKIQPAKLEDSAVYLCASSPWDSPNYGYTFGSGTRLTVV.

This clone was seen only once. The rearrangement uses TRBV29-1 and TRBJ2-7; D may be TRBD1 (5 bases). The CDR3 is made up of 12 amino acids. The V and J ends lost 4 bases and 2 bases respectively, with 9 bases between them. Germline V gene data show CDR1 as SQVTM and CDR2 as ANQGSEA. The CDR3 spells CSVGQNTYEQYF. CDR3 bases: TGCAGCGTTGGACAGAACACCTACGAGCAGTACTTC.

CDR3 nucleotide sequence: TGTGCCTGGAGTGTACAACCCACAGGGTATGGCTACACCTTC. The encoded protein is CAWSVQPTGYGYTF. V is TRBV30 and J is TRBJ1-2; perhaps TRBD1 as D (6 bases). Trimming cost V 0 bases and J 5 bases, with 13 bases left between them. In germline, CDR1 is GTSNPN, CDR2 SVGIG (reference sequence). CDR3 size: 14 residues.

The chain carries TRBV27 and TRBJ1-1; D unclear. Germline CDR1 MNHEY, CDR2 SMNVEV (reference sequence). The CDR3 loop spans 13 amino acids. V gave up 6 bases and J gave up 4 bases, with 12 bases separating them. The CDR3 loop is CASSTREGTEAFF. In nucleotides, the CDR3 is TGTGCCAGCAGCACTAGAGAGGGCACTGAAGCTTTCTTT.

The chain links TRBV2 to TRBJ2-3; a weak D match, TRBD2 (6 bases). The CDR3 length is 15 residues. Trimming left V 3 bases short and J 8 bases short, with 18 bases between. Germline loops: CDR1 SNHLY, CDR2 FYNNEI. The CDR3: CASSERTTVLGTQYF. For the CDR3, the DNA is TGTGCCAGCAGTGAGCGGACTACCGTTCTGGGTACGCAGTATTTT.

As concerns this clone: This CDR3 is also generated by other DNA sequences in the sample. The rearrangement joins TRBV5-1 to TRBJ1-4; tentatively, D is TRBD1 (6 bases). V was pared by 4 bases and J by 6 bases, with 10 bases between. The length of the CDR3 is 13 residues. Looked up from germline, CDR1 is SGHRS and CDR2 is YFSETQ. DNA of the CDR3: TGCGCCAGCAGCGGAGGGGGGGATGAAAAACTGTTTTTT. Translated, it gives CASSGGGDEKLFF.

The chain uses TRBV2 and TRBJ2-6; perhaps TRBD2 as D (7 bases). Germline V CDR1 and CDR2: SNHLY, FYNNEI. The V and J ends lost 3 bases and 2 bases respectively, with 11 bases between them. The CDR3 is 16 amino acids. CDR3 region: CASSEGGLPGANVLTF. In DNA form, the CDR3 reads TGTGCCAGCAGTGAGGGGGGGCTCCCTGGGGCCAACGTCCTGACTTTC.

The chain carries TRBV5-6 and TRBJ2-5, with 15 bases lining up with TRBD2. The CDR3 is 16 residues long. V shed 2 bases, J shed 2 bases, and the junction held 1 base outside the gene matches. In germline, CDR1 is SGHDT, CDR2 YYEEEE. The CDR3 coding sequence is TGTGCCAGCAGCTTTGGACTAGCGGGAGGGCAAGAGACCCAGTACTTC. It codes for CASSFGLAGGQETQYF.

This clone has just one count. This rearrangement joins TRBV30 to TRBJ2-1, with a possible D match to TRBD2 (6 bases). Germline V gives CDR1 GTSNPN, CDR2 SVGIG (reference sequence). This CDR3 is built from 14 residues. The V end was cut by 2 bases, the J end by 7 bases, with 15 bases between. As DNA, the CDR3 is TGTGCCTGGAGTACGAGCGGGCCTAGGAATGAGCAGTTCTTC. Translated: CAWSTSGPRNEQFF.

For the CDR3, the DNA is TGCAGCGCTCCCACAGGGGGCTACACTGAAGCTTTCTTT. Its protein product is CSAPTGGYTEAFF. The chain combines TRBV29-1 with TRBJ1-1; 9 bases match TRBD1. Losses at the gene ends were 7 bases for V and 3 bases for J; bases not matched to a gene: 6. The CDR3 spans 13 residues. Germline assignment: CDR1 SQVTM and CDR2 ANQGSEA.

The chain recombines TRBV5-8 with TRBJ2-3, with 8 bases identical to TRBD1. Per germline, CDR1 SGHTS and CDR2 YDEGEE. J was trimmed by 8 bases and V by 2 bases; bases with no gene match: 1. The CDR3 sequence is 12 residues long. This CDR3 reads CASSFGQGTQYF. CDR3 DNA: TGTGCCAGCAGCTTTGGACAGGGTACGCAGTATTTT.

V gene TRBV5-6 combines with J gene TRBJ2-7; TRBD2 agrees at 9 bases. CDR1 SGHDT and CDR2 YYEEEE come from the germline V gene. Trimming cost V 1 base and J 6 bases; bases outside gene matches: 8. The CDR3 spans 15 residues. CDR3 coding DNA: TGTGCCAGCAGCTTGATAGCGGGAGAGGCCGTCGAGCAGTACTTC. It encodes CASSLIAGEAVEQYF.